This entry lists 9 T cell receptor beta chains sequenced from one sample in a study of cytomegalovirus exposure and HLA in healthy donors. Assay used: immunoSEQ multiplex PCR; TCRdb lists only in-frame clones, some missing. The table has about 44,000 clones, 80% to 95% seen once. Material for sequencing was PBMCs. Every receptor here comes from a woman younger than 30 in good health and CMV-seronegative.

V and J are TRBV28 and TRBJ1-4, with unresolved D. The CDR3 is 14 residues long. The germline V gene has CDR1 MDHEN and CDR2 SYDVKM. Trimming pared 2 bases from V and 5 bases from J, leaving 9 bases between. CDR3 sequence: CASSLGQPNEKLFF. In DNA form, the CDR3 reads TGTGCCAGCAGTTTAGGGCAACCAAATGAAAAACTGTTTTTT.

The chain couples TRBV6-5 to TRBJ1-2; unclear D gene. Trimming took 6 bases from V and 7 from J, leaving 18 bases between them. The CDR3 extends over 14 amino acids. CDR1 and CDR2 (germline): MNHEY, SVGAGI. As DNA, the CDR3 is TGTGCCAGCAGCTCCTCAGGACGGGAAAGTGGCTACACCTTC. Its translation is CASSSSGRESGYTF.

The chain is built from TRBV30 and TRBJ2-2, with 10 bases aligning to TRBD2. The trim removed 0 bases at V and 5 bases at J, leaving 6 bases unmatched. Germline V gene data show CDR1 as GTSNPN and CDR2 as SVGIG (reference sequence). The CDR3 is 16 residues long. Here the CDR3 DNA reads TGTGCCTGGAGTGTAGGAGTAGCGGGAGGAACCGGGGAGCTGTTTTTT. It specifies CAWSVGVAGGTGELFF.

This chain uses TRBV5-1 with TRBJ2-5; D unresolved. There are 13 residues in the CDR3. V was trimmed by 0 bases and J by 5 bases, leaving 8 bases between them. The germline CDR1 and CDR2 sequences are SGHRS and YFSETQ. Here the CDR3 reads CASSLDSQETQYF. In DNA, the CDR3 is TGCGCCAGCAGCTTGGACAGTCAGGAGACCCAGTACTTC. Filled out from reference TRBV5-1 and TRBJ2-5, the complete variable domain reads KAGVTQTPRYLIKTRGQQVTLSCSPISGHRSVSWYQQTPGQGLQFLFEYFSETQRNKGNFPGRFSGRQFSNSRSEMNVSTLELGDSALYLCASSLDSQETQYFGPGTRLLVL.

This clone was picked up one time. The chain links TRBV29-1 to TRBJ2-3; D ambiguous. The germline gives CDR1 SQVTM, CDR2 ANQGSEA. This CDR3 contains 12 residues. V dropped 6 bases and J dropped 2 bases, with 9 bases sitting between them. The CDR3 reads CSVPSITDTQYF. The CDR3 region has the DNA TGCAGCGTCCCCTCTATCACAGATACGCAGTATTTT.

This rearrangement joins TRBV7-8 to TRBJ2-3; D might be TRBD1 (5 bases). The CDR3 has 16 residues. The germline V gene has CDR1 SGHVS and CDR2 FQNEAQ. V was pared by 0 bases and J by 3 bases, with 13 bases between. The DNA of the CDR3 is TGTGCCAGCAGCTTAGCTCGACAGAAAATTACAGATACGCAGTATTTT. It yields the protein CASSLARQKITDTQYF.

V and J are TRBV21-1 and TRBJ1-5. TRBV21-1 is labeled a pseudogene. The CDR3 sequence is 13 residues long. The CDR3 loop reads CASERVRNQPQHF. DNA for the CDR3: TGTGCCAGCGAGAGGGTTCGCAATCAGCCCCAGCATTTT.

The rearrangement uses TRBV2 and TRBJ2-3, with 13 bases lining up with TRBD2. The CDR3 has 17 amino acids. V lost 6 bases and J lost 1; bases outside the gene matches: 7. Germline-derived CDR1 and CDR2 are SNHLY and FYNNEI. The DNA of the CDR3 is TGTGCCAGCAGAAAAATCGGACTAGCGGGGGGCACAGATACGCAGTATTTT. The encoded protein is CASRKIGLAGGTDTQYF.

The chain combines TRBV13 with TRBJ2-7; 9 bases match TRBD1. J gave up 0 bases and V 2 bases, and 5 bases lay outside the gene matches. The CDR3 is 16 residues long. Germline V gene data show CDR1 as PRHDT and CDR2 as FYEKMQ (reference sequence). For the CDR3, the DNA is TGTGCCAGCAGCTTATGGGGGACAGGGAGCTCCTACGAGCAGTACTTC. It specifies CASSLWGTGSSYEQYF. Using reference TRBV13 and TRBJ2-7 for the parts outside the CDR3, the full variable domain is AAGVIQSPRHLIKEKRETATLKCYPIPRHDTVYWYQQGPGQDPQFLISFYEKMQSDKGSIPDRFSAQQFSDYHSELNMSSLELGDSALYFCASSLWGTGSSYEQYFGPGTRLTVT.